Listed here is a single TCR beta chain. V was trimmed by 6 bases and J by 3 bases, leaving 18 bases between them. This CDR3 has 15 amino acids. In germline, CDR1 is MNHEY, CDR2 SMNVEV (reference sequence). In the naive CD8 group, cells lacked CD45RO and were positively selected for CCR7, so terminally differentiated effector memory CD45RA+ cells were left out. The sample belongs to a study of shared clonotypes between healthy human individuals. The protocol was immunoSEQ multiplex PCR, while the TCRdb copy is restricted to in-frame clones and leaves out a portion. The repertoire consists of roughly 890,000 clones, with around 93% occurring once and the leading ten covering 24%.

Sequenced input: naive CD8+ T cells sorted from blood. The chain combines TRBV27 with TRBJ2-7; tentatively, D is TRBD1 or TRBD2 (6 bases each). The source of this sequence is a man aged 30-40 years in good health. The CDR3 nucleotides read TGTGCCAGCAGCGGAGGGGACATGGTTTACTACGAGCAGTACTTC. Translating gives CASSGGDMVYYEQYF.